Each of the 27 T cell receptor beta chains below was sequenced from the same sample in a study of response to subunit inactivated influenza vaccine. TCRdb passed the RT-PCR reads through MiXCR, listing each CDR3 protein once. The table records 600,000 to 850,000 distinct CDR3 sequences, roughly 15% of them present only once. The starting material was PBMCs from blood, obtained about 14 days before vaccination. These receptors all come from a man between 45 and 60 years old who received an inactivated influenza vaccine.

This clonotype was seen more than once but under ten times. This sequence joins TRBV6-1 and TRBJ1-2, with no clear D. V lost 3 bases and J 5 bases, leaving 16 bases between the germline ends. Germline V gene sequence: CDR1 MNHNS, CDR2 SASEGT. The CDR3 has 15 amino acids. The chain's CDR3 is CASSDWQASHYGYTF. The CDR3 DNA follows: TGTGCCAGCAGTGACTGGCAGGCGAGTCATTATGGCTACACCTTC.

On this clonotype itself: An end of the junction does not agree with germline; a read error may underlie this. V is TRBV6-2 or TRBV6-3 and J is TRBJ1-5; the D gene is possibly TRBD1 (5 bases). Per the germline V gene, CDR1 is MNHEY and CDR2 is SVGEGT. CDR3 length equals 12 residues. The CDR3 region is CAVRDWNQPQHF. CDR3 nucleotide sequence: TGCGCAGTCAGGGATTGGAATCAGCCCCAGCATTTT.

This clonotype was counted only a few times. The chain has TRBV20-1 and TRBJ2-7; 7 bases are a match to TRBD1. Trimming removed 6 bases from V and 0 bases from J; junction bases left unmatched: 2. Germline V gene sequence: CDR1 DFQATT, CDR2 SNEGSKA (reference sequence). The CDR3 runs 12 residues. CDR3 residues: CSAGDSSYEQYF. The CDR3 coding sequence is TGCAGTGCCGGGGACAGCTCCTACGAGCAGTACTTC.

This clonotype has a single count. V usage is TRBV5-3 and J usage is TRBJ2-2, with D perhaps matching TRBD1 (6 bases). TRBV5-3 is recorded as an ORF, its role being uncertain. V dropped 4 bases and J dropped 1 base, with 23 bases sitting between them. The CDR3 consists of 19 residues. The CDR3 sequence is CARSRTRDKSRVNTGELFF. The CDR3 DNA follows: TGTGCCAGAAGCCGCACCAGGGACAAATCAAGGGTGAACACCGGGGAGCTGTTTTTT.

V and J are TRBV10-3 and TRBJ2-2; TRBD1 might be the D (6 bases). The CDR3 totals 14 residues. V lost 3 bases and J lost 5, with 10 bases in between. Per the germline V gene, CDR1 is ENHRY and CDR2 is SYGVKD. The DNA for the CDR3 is TGTGCCATCAGTGACACAGGGCGGACCGGGGAGCTGTTTTTT. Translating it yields CAISDTGRTGELFF.

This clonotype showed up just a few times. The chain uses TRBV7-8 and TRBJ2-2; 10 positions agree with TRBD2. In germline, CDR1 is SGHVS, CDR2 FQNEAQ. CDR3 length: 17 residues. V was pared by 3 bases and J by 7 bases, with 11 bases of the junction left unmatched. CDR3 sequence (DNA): TGTGCCAGCAGCTTTATCCGTCTAGCGGGGGAAGGCGGGGAGCTGTTTTTT. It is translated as CASSFIRLAGEGGELFF.

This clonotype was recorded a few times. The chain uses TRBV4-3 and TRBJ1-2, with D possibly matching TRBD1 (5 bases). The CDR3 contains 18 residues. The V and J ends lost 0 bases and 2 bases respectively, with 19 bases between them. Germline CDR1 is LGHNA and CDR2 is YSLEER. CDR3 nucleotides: TGCGCCAGCAGCCAAGAATTTGGGGGGACTAGCATCAACTATGGCTACACCTTC. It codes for CASSQEFGGTSINYGYTF.

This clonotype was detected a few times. The CDR3 reads CASSKKSLAGGLIGELFF. The CDR3 DNA sequence: TGTGCCAGCAGCAAAAAAAGTCTAGCGGGGGGGCTGATCGGGGAGCTGTTTTTT. The V call is TRBV21-1, the J call TRBJ2-2; the listed D gene, TRBD2, was not tested against the DNA. TRBV21-1 counts as a pseudogene. This CDR3 is built from 18 residues.

CDR3 bases: TGCGCCAGCAGCCAAAGAAGCGCCTACAATGAGCAGTTCTTC. Its protein product is CASSQRSAYNEQFF. This sequence joins TRBV4-1 and TRBJ2-1; unclear D gene. The V end was cut by 2 bases, the J end by 2 bases, with 7 bases between. CDR3 length: 14 amino acids. CDR1 and CDR2 (germline): MGHRA, YSYEKL.

CDR3 protein: CASSPGQTETQYF. The CDR3 coding sequence is TGTGCCAGCAGCCCGGGACAGACAGAGACCCAGTACTTC. The chain uses TRBV6-1 and TRBJ2-5, with 7 nucleotides matching TRBD1. Looked up from germline, CDR1 is MNHNS and CDR2 is SASEGT. Trimming removed 6 bases from V and 4 bases from J; junction bases left unmatched: 5. The CDR3 sequence is 13 residues long.

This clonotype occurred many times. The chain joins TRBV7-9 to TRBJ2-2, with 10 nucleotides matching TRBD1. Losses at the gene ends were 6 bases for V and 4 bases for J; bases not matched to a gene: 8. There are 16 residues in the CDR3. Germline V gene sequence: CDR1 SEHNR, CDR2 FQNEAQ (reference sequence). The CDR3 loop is CASRHDRGLGTGELFF. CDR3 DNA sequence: TGTGCCAGCAGACACGACAGGGGGCTCGGCACCGGGGAGCTGTTTTTT.

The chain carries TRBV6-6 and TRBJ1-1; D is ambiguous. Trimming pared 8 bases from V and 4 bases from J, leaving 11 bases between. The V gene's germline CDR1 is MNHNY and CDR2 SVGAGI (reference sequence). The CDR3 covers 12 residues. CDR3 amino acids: CASSIVITEAFF. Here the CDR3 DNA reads TGTGCCAGCTCAATTGTGATCACTGAAGCTTTCTTT.

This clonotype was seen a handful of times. DNA for the CDR3: TGTGCCAGTAGTATCGCGACAACGACCTCCTACGAGCAGTACTTC. This sequence encodes CASSIATTTSYEQYF. This chain connects TRBV19 to TRBJ2-7; no firm D call. The CDR3 contains 15 residues. Germline V gene data show CDR1 as LNHDA and CDR2 as SQIVND (reference sequence). V was clipped by 3 bases and J by 0 bases, with 12 bases between them.

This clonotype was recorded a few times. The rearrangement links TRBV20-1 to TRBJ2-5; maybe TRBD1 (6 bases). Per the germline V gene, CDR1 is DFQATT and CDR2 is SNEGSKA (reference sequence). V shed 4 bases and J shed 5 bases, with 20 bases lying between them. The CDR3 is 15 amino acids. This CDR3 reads CSATSPQGLGETQYF. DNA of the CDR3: TGCAGTGCTACCTCGCCCCAGGGGCTTGGGGAGACCCAGTACTTC.

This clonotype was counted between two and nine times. CDR3 in amino acids: CASSQTVLDTQYF. The CDR3 DNA is TGTGCCAGCAGTCAAACAGTACTCGATACGCAGTATTTT. V usage is TRBV27 and J usage is TRBJ2-3, with no clear D. Germline V gene sequence: CDR1 MNHEY, CDR2 SMNVEV (reference sequence). Trimming stripped 5 bases from V and 6 bases from J, with 12 bases between. The CDR3 runs 13 residues.

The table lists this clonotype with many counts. CDR3 in amino acids: CASTDTGSTEAFF. CDR3 DNA: TGTGCCAGCACCGACACGGGGAGTACTGAAGCTTTCTTT. The chain uses TRBV2 and TRBJ1-1, with no clear D. Germline CDR1 and CDR2: SNHLY and FYNNEI. CDR3 size: 13 residues. The V and J ends lost 7 bases and 5 bases respectively, with 14 bases between them.

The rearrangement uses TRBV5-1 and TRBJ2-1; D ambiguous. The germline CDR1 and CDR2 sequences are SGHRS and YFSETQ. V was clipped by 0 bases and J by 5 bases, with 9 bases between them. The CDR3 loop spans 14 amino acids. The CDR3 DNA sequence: TGCGCCAGCAGCTTGGTGGCAAAAAACAATGAGCAGTTCTTC. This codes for CASSLVAKNNEQFF.

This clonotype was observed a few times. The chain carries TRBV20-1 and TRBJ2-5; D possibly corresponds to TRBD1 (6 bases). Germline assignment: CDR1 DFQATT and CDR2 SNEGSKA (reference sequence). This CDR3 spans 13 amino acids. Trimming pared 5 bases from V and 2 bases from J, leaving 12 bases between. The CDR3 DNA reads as TGCAGTGCTGGACAGATACGACAAGAGACCCAGTACTTC. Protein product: CSAGQIRQETQYF.

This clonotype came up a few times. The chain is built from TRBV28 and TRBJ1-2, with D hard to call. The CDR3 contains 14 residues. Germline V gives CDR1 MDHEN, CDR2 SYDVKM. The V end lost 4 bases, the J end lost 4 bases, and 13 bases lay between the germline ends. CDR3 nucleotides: TGTGCCAGCAGTTCCCCGAGGCGGGGCTATGGCTACACCTTC. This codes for CASSSPRRGYGYTF.

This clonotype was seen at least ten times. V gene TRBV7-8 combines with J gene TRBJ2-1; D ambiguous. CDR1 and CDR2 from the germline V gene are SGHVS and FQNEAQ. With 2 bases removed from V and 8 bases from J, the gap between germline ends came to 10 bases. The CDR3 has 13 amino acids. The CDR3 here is CASSLFRAHEQFF. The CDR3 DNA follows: TGTGCCAGCAGCTTATTCCGGGCCCATGAGCAGTTCTTC.

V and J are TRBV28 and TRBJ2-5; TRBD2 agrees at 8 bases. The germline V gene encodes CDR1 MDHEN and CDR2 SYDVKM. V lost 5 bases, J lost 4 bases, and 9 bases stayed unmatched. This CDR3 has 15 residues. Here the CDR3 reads CASSTAGGGLETQYF. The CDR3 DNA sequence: TGTGCCAGCAGTACCGCGGGGGGAGGGTTAGAGACCCAGTACTTC.

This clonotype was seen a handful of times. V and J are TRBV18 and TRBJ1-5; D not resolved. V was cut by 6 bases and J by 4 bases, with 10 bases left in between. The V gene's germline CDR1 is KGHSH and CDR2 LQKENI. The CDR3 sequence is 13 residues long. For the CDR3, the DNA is TGTGCCAGCTCCGTAGACCAAAATCAGCCCCAGCATTTT. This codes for CASSVDQNQPQHF.

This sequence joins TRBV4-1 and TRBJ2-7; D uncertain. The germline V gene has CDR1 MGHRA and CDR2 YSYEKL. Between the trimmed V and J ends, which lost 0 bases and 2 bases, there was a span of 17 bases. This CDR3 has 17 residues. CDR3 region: CASSQDARVTAPYEQYF. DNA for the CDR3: TGCGCCAGCAGCCAAGACGCCCGGGTTACCGCCCCCTACGAGCAGTACTTC.

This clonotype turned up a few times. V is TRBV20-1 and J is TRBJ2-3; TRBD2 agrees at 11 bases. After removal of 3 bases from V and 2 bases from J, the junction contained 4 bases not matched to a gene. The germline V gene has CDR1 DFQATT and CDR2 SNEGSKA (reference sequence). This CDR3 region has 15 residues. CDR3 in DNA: TGCAGTGCTAGCCCGACTAGCGGGACCACAGATACGCAGTATTTT. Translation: CSASPTSGTTDTQYF.

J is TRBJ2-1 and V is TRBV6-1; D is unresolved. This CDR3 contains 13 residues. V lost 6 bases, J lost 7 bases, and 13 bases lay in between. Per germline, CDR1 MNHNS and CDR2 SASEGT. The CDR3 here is CASSAIGQNEQFF. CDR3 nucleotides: TGTGCCAGCAGCGCGATAGGGCAAAATGAGCAGTTCTTC.

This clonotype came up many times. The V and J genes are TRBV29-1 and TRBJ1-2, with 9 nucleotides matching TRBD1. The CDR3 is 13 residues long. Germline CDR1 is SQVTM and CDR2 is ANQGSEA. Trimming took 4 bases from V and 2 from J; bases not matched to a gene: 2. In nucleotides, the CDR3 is TGCAGCGTTGGAGACAGGGGGAACTATGGCTACACCTTC. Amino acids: CSVGDRGNYGYTF.

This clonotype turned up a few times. As DNA, the CDR3 is TGTGCCAGCAGAACGACTAGCGGGAGCCTCAATGAGCAGTTCTTC. This encodes CASRTTSGSLNEQFF. The chain carries TRBV6-2 or TRBV6-3 and TRBJ2-1, with TRBD2 matching 12 bases. This CDR3 has 15 amino acids. V lost 6 bases and J lost 6; bases outside the gene matches: 6. The V gene's germline CDR1 is MNHEY and CDR2 SVGEGT.